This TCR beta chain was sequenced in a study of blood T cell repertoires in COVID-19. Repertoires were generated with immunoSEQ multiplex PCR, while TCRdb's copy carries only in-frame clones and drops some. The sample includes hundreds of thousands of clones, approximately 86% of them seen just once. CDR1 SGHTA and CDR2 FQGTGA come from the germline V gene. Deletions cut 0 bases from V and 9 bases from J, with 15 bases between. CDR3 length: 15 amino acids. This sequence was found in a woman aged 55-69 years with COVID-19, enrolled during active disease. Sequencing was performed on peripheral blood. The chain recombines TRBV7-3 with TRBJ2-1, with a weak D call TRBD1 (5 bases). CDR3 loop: CASSLTMGPQVEQFF. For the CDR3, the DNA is TGTGCCAGCAGCTTAACGATGGGCCCACAGGTTGAGCAGTTCTTC.